The present T cell receptor beta chain was sequenced within a study of human T cells and chemical hapten exposure. The CDR3 totals 12 residues. With 5 bases removed from V and 5 bases from J, the gap between germline ends came to 9 bases. Germline CDR1 reads SGHVS; CDR2 reads FNYEAQ. Time point indicated: patch test 1, 2 weeks after DPC sensitization. The treatment here: therapeutic diphenylcyclopropenone sensitization with weekly scalp DPC. Single cDNA molecules in the library carried unique molecular identifiers attached during preparation. TCRdb called the RACE reads again in MiXCR, with one record for every CDR3 protein. The profile shows around 380,000 distinct CDR3 sequences, approximately 5.1% of them singletons. As concerns this clonotype: Its matching antigen is unknown.

General study results and limits: Correlating positively with patch test score were the PT1 expanded TCR counts.

The sequence was obtained from a woman between 50 and 59 years old with alopecia areata. Some clones in this sample may be carry-over from other donors' samples. The chain recombines TRBV7-6 with TRBJ2-5, with no clear D. The starting material was whole blood, obtained in connection with sensitization to the hapten diphenylcyclopropenone (DPC). CDR3 bases: TGTGCCAGCAGCAAAGAGTTGGAGACCCAGTACTTC. Its protein is CASSKELETQYF.